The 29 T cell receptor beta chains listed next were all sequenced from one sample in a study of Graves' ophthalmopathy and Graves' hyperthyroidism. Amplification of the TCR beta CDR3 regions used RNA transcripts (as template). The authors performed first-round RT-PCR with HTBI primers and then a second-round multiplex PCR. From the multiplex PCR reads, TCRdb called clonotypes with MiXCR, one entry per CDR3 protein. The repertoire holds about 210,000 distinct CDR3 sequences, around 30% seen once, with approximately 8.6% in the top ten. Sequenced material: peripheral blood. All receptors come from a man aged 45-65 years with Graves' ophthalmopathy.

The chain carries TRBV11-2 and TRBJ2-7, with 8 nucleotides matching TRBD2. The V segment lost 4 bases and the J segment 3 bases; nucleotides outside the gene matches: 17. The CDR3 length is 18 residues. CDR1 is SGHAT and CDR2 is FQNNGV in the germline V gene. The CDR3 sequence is CASSSLGLAGGLRYEQYF. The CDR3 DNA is TGTGCCAGCAGCTCCCTAGGGTTGGCGGGAGGTCTGCGCTACGAGCAGTACTTC.

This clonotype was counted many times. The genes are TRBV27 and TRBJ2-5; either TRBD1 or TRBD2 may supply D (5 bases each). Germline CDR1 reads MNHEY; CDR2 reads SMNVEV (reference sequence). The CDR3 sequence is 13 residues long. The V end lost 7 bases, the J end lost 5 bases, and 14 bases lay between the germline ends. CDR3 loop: CASTPRGGETQYF. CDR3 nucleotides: TGTGCCAGCACCCCCCGGGGCGGGGAGACCCAGTACTTC.

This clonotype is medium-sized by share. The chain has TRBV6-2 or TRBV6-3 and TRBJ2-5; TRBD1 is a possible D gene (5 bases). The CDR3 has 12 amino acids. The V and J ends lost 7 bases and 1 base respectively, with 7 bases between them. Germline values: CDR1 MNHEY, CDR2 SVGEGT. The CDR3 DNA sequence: TGTGCCAGCACGCAGGGCCAAGAGACCCAGTACTTC. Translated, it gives CASTQGQETQYF.

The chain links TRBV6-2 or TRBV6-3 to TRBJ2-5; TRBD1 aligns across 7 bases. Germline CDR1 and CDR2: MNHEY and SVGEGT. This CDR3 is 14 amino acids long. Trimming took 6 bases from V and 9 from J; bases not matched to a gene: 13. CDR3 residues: CASSAPTRGQSQYF. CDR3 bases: TGTGCCAGCAGCGCTCCTACAAGGGGGCAGTCCCAGTACTTC.

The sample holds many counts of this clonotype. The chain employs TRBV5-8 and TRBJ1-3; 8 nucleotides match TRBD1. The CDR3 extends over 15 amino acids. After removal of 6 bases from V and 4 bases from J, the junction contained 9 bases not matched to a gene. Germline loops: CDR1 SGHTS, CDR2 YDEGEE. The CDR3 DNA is TGTGCCAGCATGTGGGCCACAGGGGGAGGAAACACCATATATTTT. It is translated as CASMWATGGGNTIYF.

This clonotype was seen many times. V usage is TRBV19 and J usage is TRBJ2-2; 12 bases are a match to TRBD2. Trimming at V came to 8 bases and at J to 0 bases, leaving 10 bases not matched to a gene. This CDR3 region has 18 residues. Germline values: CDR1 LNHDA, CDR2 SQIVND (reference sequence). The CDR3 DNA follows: TGTGCCAGTCGGCAGGCTAGCGGGAGGGCCTCGAACACCGGGGAGCTGTTTTTT. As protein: CASRQASGRASNTGELFF.

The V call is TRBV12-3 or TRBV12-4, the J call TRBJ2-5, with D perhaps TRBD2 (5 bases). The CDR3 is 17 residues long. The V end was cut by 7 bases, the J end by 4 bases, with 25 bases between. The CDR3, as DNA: TGTGCCAGCACCCCGGACCCACCGGAACCAAGCGGAGAGACCCAGTACTTC. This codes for CASTPDPPEPSGETQYF.

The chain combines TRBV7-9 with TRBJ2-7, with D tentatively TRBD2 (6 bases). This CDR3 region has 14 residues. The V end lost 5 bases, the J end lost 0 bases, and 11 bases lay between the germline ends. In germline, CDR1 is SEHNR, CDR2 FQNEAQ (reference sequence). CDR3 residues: CASSTSSVSYEQYF. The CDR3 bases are TGTGCCAGCAGCACCTCTAGCGTCTCCTACGAGCAGTACTTC.

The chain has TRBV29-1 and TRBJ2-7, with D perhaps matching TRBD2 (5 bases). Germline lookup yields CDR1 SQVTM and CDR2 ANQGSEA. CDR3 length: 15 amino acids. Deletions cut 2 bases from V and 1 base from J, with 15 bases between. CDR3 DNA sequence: TGCAGCGTTGAACAGTGGCGGGCGCTGTCCTACGAGCAGTACTTC. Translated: CSVEQWRALSYEQYF.

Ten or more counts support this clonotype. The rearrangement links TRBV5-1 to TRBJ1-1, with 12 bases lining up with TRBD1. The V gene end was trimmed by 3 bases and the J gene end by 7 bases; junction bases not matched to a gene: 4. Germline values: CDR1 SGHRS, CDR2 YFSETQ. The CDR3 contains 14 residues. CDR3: CASSYGTGGGEAFF. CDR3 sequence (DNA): TGCGCCAGCAGCTACGGGACAGGGGGCGGTGAAGCTTTCTTT.

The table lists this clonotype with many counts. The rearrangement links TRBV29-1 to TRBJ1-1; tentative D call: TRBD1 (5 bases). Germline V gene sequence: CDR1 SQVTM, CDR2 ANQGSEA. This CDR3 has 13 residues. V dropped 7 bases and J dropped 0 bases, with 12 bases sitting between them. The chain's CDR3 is CSDQQAMNTEAFF. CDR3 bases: TGCAGCGATCAACAGGCCATGAACACTGAAGCTTTCTTT.

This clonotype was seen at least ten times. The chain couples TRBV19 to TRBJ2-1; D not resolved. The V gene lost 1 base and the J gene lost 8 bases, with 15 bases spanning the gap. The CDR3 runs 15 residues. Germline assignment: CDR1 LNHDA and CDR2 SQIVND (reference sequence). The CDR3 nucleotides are TGTGCCAGTAGTATAGGACACGGTGGCGGTTATGAGCAGTTCTTC. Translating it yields CASSIGHGGGYEQFF.

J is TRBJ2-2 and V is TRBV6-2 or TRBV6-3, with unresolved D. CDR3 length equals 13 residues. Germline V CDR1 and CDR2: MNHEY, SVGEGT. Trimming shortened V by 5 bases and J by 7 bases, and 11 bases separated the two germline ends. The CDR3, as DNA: TGTGCCAGCAGTCCCGTCGAGGTCGGGGAGCTGTTTTTT. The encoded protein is CASSPVEVGELFF.

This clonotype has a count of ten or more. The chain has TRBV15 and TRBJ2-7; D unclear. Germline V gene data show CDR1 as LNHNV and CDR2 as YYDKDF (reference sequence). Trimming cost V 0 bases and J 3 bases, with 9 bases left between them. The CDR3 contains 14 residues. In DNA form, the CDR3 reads TGTGCCACCAGCAGAGATCTGGCGGACTACGAGCAGTACTTC. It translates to CATSRDLADYEQYF.

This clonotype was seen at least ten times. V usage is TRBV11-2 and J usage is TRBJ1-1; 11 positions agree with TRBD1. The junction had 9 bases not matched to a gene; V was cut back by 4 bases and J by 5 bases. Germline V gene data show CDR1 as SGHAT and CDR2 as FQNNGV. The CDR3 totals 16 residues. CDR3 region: CASSYTGTGGWTEAFF. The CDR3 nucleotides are TGTGCCAGCAGCTACACCGGGACAGGGGGATGGACTGAAGCTTTCTTT.

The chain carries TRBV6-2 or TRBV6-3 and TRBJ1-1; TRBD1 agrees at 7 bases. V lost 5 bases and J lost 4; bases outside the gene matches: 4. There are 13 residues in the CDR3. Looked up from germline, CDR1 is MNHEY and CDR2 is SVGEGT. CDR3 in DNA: TGTGCCAGCAGTCGGACAGGTAGCACTGAAGCTTTCTTT. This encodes CASSRTGSTEAFF.

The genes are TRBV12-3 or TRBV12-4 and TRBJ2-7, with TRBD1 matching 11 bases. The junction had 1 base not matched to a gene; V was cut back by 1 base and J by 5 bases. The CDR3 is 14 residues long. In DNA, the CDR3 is TGTGCCAGCAGTTTAGGGACAGGGGGCAACGAGCAGTACTTC. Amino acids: CASSLGTGGNEQYF.

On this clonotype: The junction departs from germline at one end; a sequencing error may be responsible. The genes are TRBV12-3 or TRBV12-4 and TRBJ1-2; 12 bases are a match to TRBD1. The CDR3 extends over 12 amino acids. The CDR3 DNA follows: TGTGCCACGGAAACCGGGACAGGGGGCGGTGTCTTC. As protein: CATETGTGGGVF.

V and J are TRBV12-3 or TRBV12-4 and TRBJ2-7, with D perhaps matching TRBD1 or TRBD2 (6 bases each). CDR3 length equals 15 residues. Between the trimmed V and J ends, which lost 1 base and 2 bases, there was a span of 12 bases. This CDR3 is CASSLVGGQAYEQYF. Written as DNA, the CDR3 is TGTGCCAGCAGTTTAGTTGGGGGGCAGGCCTACGAGCAGTACTTC.

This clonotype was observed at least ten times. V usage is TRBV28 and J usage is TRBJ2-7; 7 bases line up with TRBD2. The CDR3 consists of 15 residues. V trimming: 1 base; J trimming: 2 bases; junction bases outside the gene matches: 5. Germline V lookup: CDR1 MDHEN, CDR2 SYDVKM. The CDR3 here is CASSLSLAEPYEQYF. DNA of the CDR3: TGTGCCAGCAGTTTATCGCTAGCGGAACCCTACGAGCAGTACTTC.

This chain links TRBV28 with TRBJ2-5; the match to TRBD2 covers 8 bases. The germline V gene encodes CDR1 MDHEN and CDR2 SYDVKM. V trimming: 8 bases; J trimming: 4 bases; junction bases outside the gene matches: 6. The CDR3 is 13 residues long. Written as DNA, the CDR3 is TGTGCCAGCGCAGACGGGGGGGGAGAGACCCAGTACTTC. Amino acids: CASADGGGETQYF.

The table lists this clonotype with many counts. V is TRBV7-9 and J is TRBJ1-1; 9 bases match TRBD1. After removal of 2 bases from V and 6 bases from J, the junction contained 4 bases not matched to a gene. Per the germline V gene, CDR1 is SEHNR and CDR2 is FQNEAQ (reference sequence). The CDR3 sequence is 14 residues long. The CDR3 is CASSLLQGASEAFF. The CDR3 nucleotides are TGTGCCAGCAGCTTACTACAGGGGGCGTCTGAAGCTTTCTTT.

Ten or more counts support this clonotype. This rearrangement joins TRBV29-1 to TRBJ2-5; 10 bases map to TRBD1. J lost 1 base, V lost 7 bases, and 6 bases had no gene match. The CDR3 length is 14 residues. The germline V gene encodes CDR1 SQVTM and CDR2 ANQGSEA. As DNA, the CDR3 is TGCAGCGGCCGGGACAGGGGCACCCAAGAGACCCAGTACTTC. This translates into CSGRDRGTQETQYF.

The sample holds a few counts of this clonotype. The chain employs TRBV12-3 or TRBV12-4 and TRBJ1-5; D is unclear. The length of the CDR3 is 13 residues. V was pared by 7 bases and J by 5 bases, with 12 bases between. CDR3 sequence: CASKPNADQPQHF. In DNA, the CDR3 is TGTGCCAGCAAACCCAATGCTGATCAGCCCCAGCATTTT.

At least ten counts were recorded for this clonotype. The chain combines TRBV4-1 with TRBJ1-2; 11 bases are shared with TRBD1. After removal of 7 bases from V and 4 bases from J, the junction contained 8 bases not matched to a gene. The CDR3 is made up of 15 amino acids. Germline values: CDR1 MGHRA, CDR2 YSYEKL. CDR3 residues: CASTSRDRGIYGYTF. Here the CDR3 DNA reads TGCGCCAGCACCTCCCGGGACAGGGGGATCTATGGCTACACCTTC.

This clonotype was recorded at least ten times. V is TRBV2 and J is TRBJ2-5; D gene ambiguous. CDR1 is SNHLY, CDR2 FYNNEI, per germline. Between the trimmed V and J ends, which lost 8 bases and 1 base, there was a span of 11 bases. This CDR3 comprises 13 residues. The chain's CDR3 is CASRAGLQETQYF. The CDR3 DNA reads TGTGCCAGCCGGGCCGGCCTCCAAGAGACCCAGTACTTC.

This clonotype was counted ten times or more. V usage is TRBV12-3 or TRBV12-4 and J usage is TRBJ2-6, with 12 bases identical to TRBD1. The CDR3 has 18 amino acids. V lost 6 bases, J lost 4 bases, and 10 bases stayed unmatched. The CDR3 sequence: CASSRTAGQGAGANVLTF. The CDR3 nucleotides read TGTGCCAGCAGCCGAACCGCGGGACAGGGGGCCGGGGCCAACGTCCTGACTTTC.

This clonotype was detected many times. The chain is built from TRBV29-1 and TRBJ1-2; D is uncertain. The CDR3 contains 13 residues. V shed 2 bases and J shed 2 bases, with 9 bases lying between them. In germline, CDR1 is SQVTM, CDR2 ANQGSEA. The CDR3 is CSVEIPSNYGYTF. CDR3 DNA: TGCAGCGTTGAAATCCCTTCGAACTATGGCTACACCTTC.

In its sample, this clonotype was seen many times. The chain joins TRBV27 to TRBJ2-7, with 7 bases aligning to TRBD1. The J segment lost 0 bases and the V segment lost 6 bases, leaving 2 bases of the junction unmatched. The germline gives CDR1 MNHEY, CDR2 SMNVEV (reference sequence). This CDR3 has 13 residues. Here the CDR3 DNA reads TGTGCCAGCAGGGACAGGAGCTCCTACGAGCAGTACTTC. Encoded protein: CASRDRSSYEQYF.